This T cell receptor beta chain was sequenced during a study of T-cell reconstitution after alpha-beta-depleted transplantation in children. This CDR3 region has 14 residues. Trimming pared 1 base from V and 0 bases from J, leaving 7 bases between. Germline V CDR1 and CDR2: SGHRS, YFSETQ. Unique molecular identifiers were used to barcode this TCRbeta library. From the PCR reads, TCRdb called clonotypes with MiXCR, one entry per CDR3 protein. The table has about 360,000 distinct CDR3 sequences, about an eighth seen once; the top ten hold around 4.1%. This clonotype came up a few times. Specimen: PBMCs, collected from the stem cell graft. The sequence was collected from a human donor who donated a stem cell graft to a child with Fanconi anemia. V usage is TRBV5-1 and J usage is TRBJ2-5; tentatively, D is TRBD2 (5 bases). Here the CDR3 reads CASSLNGDQETQYF. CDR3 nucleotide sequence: TGCGCCAGCAGCTTGAACGGGGACCAAGAGACCCAGTACTTC.